These 19 T cell receptor beta chains share one sample of origin, sequenced in a study of PD-1 blockade in classical Hodgkin lymphoma. Data came from immunoSEQ multiplex PCR; TCRdb stores just in-frame clones and leaves some out. In the table there are just under 45,000 clones, 55% to 80% of which are singletons. Time point denoted: cycle 4 day 1 (C4D1), after more than 5 weeks of nivolumab. Each patient's relapse followed autologous stem cell transplantation, and brentuximab vedotin exposure varied. The sequenced sample was peripheral blood mononuclear cells (PBMCs), obtained before the fourth cycle of nivolumab. Receptor source: a human donor with classical Hodgkin lymphoma.

Only a few counts were recorded for this clone. CDR3 in amino acids: CASSSDTANYGYTF. DNA for the CDR3: TGCGCCAGCAGCTCCGACACGGCTAACTATGGCTACACCTTC. The gene calls are TRBV5-1 and TRBJ1-2, with D unclear. Trimming removed 3 bases at V and 0 bases at J, with 9 bases between. The CDR3 spans 14 residues. The germline V gene has CDR1 SGHRS and CDR2 YFSETQ.

The V and J genes are TRBV18 and TRBJ1-1; D not certain. The CDR3 loop spans 13 amino acids. Trimming took 3 bases from V and 1 from J, leaving 6 bases between them. CDR1 is KGHSH and CDR2 is LQKENI in the germline V gene. CDR3: CASSPDQNTEAFF. The DNA for the CDR3 is TGTGCCAGCTCACCCGACCAGAACACTGAAGCTTTCTTT.

The V and J genes are TRBV4-2 and TRBJ1-5; the D gene is possibly TRBD1 (6 bases). V lost 2 bases to trimming and J lost 7 bases, with 15 bases between them. The CDR3 contains 15 residues. Per germline, CDR1 LGHNA and CDR2 YNFKEQ. CDR3 in DNA: TGTGCCAGCAGCCAAAACGGGGAGGGGGGCCAGCCCCAGCATTTT. It specifies CASSQNGEGGQPQHF.

This rearrangement joins TRBV27 to TRBJ2-7, with unresolved D. The CDR3 runs 15 residues. V gave up 2 bases and J gave up 0 bases, with 11 bases separating them. Per the germline V gene, CDR1 is MNHEY and CDR2 is SMNVEV (reference sequence). The CDR3 nucleotides are TGTGCCAGCAGTTTAAAGGCGCCAGTCTCCTACGAGCAGTACTTC. Translation: CASSLKAPVSYEQYF.

In this sample, this clone turned up a few times. V is TRBV7-9 and J is TRBJ2-3; no clear D gene. The ends were cut back, 1 base at V and 2 bases at J, with 7 bases in the middle. This CDR3 has 14 amino acids. CDR1 is SEHNR and CDR2 is FQNEAQ in the germline V gene (reference sequence). This CDR3 is CASSLDTLTDTQYF. The DNA of the CDR3 is TGTGCCAGCAGCTTAGACACTCTCACAGATACGCAGTATTTT.

This clone showed up just a few times. This rearrangement joins TRBV5-4 to TRBJ2-5; D perhaps matches TRBD2 (7 bases). The V end was cut by 4 bases, the J end by 3 bases, with 16 bases between. The germline V gene encodes CDR1 SGHNT and CDR2 YYREEE (reference sequence). The CDR3 has 15 residues. The CDR3 DNA is TGTGCCAGCAGCCCGGGGGGCCAGGGGAAAGAGACCCAGTACTTC. Translated: CASSPGGQGKETQYF.

In the case of this clone: This specimen includes other DNA sequences encoding the same CDR3. The chain joins TRBV10-3 to TRBJ1-4; D remains unclear. Germline V gene sequence: CDR1 ENHRY, CDR2 SYGVKD. The V end was cut by 3 bases, the J end by 7 bases, with 9 bases between. This CDR3 contains 13 residues. The CDR3: CAISDGEGEKLFF. CDR3 in DNA: TGTGCCATCAGTGACGGGGAGGGTGAAAAACTGTTTTTT.

The CDR3 sequence is CASSPTGGNQPQHF. CDR3 nucleotide sequence: TGCGCCAGCAGCCCTACGGGCGGCAATCAGCCCCAGCATTTT. This chain joins TRBV5-1 and TRBJ1-5, with D hard to call. V was trimmed by 4 bases and J by 2 bases, leaving 10 bases between them. This CDR3 is 14 amino acids long. The germline V gene encodes CDR1 SGHRS and CDR2 YFSETQ. Together with reference TRBV5-1 and TRBJ1-5, the CDR3 gives the full variable domain: KAGVTQTPRYLIKTRGQQVTLSCSPISGHRSVSWYQQTPGQGLQFLFEYFSETQRNKGNFPGRFSGRQFSNSRSEMNVSTLELGDSALYLCASSPTGGNQPQHFGDGTRLSIL.

Many counts were recorded for this clone. The chain combines TRBV6-5 with TRBJ2-7; 10 bases are shared with TRBD1. CDR3 length: 16 residues. V shed 1 base and J 6 bases; nucleotides not matched to a gene: 9. The germline gives CDR1 MNHEY, CDR2 SVGAGI. In DNA, the CDR3 is TGTGCCAGCAGTTACTTGCCGGGACAGGGGAAGGCCGAGCAGTACTTC. Amino acids: CASSYLPGQGKAEQYF.

V gene TRBV11-2 combines with J gene TRBJ1-5; D gene ambiguous. The V and J ends lost 1 base and 4 bases respectively, with 5 bases between them. This CDR3 has 13 amino acids. Germline V CDR1 and CDR2: SGHAT, FQNNGV. The CDR3 bases are TGTGCCAGCAGCTTAGGTCCTAATCAGCCCCAGCATTTT. Translation gives CASSLGPNQPQHF.

The chain links TRBV19 to TRBJ2-3; 10 nucleotides match TRBD1. The CDR3 runs 15 residues. The J segment lost 4 bases and the V segment lost 5 bases, leaving 6 bases of the junction unmatched. Looked up from germline, CDR1 is LNHDA and CDR2 is SQIVND (reference sequence). The CDR3 DNA sequence: TGTGCCAGTAGTGGCCGGGACAGGGGACCAGATACGCAGTATTTT. Translating gives CASSGRDRGPDTQYF.

V gene TRBV27 combines with J gene TRBJ2-7, with 8 bases identical to TRBD2. The CDR3 has 16 residues. Germline values: CDR1 MNHEY, CDR2 SMNVEV (reference sequence). Trimming took 2 bases from V and 1 from J; bases not matched to a gene: 7. In DNA form, the CDR3 reads TGTGCCAGCAGTTTAGGCGTAGCGGGGCCTTCCTACGAGCAGTACTTC. Its protein product is CASSLGVAGPSYEQYF.

This chain's CDR3 is CASSGGQAYGYTF. Here the CDR3 DNA reads TGTGCCAGCAGCGGGGGACAGGCCTATGGCTACACCTTC. The rearrangement uses TRBV6-5 and TRBJ1-2; 8 nucleotides line up with TRBD1. Germline loops: CDR1 MNHEY, CDR2 SVGAGI. The J segment lost 4 bases and the V segment lost 6 bases, leaving 4 bases of the junction unmatched. The CDR3 covers 13 residues.

The chain recombines TRBV7-9 with TRBJ2-3, with 9 bases identical to TRBD1. CDR1 is SEHNR and CDR2 is FQNEAQ in the germline V gene (reference sequence). V shed 5 bases and J 2 bases; nucleotides not matched to a gene: 5. The CDR3 runs 15 residues. The CDR3 here is CASSHDRGFTDTQYF. In DNA, the CDR3 is TGTGCCAGCAGCCACGACAGGGGGTTCACAGATACGCAGTATTTT.

This rearrangement joins TRBV2 to TRBJ1-5; D remains ambiguous. Trimming left V 8 bases short and J 7 bases short, with 9 bases between. Looked up from germline, CDR1 is SNHLY and CDR2 is FYNNEI. CDR3 length equals 11 residues. CDR3: CASGGSQPQHF. The CDR3 region has the DNA TGTGCCAGCGGCGGGAGCCAGCCCCAGCATTTT.

The chain carries TRBV5-1 and TRBJ2-3; TRBD2 agrees at 9 bases. From germline, CDR1 is SGHRS and CDR2 YFSETQ. The CDR3 consists of 16 residues. The V and J ends lost 6 bases and 1 base, in that order; junction bases with no gene match: 9. The CDR3 region has the DNA TGCGCCAGCAAAGCTGGCGCTAGCGGGGGCACAGATACGCAGTATTTT. Translation: CASKAGASGGTDTQYF. The variable domain in full, with the rest retrieved from reference TRBV5-1 and TRBJ2-3, is KAGVTQTPRYLIKTRGQQVTLSCSPISGHRSVSWYQQTPGQGLQFLFEYFSETQRNKGNFPGRFSGRQFSNSRSEMNVSTLELGDSALYLCASKAGASGGTDTQYFGPGTRLTVL.

The chain uses TRBV5-3 and TRBJ2-3, with TRBD1 matching over 12 bases. TRBV5-3 is identified as an open reading frame with a role that is uncertain. The V segment lost 9 bases and the J segment 3 bases; nucleotides outside the gene matches: 8. CDR3 length: 15 amino acids. CDR3 protein: CATGPGQGATDTQYF. CDR3 DNA sequence: TGTGCCACCGGCCCGGGACAGGGGGCGACAGATACGCAGTATTTT.

The rearrangement joins TRBV2 to TRBJ1-1; TRBD1 might be the D (5 bases). The CDR3 totals 13 residues. The V and J ends lost 4 bases and 1 base respectively, with 7 bases between them. Germline V lookup: CDR1 SNHLY, CDR2 FYNNEI. The CDR3 nucleotides are TGTGCCAGCAGTGTTACAGGGAACACTGAAGCTTTCTTT. Residues: CASSVTGNTEAFF.

This clone was counted ten times or more. J is TRBJ2-7 and V is TRBV28; D not resolved. Germline V gene data show CDR1 as MDHEN and CDR2 as SYDVKM. The ends were cut back, 3 bases at V and 2 bases at J, with 8 bases in the middle. The CDR3 consists of 13 residues. In DNA, the CDR3 is TGTGCCAGCAGTTTCTTAGGGACCTACGAGCAGTACTTC. This gives the protein CASSFLGTYEQYF.